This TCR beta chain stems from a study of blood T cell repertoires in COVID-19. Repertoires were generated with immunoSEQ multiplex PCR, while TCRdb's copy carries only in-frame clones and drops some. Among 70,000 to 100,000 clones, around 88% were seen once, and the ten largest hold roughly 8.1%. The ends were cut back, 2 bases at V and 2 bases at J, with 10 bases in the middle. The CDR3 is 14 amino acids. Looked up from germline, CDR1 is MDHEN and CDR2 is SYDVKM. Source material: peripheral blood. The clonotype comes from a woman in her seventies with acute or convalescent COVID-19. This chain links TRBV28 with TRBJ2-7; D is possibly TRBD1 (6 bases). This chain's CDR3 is CASSLTGTPYEQYF. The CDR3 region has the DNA TGTGCCAGCAGTTTAACCGGGACACCCTACGAGCAGTACTTC.